A selection of T cell receptor beta chains follows, all from one sample in a study of blood T cell repertoires in COVID-19. The data were produced by immunoSEQ multiplex PCR, yet TCRdb's version contains in-frame clones alone and is incomplete. The sample lists 250,000 to 300,000 clones; 65% to 90% were seen once. The sequenced sample consisted of peripheral blood. The origin of the receptors is a man aged 50-60 years with active or convalescent COVID-19. Each CDR3 is given with its conserved first and last residue. The D gene is left open where the match is weak. Expanded clones are given a class, and other clones once, few, many or no size at all.

v_gene	j_gene	d_gene	abundance	CDR3nt	CDR3aa
TRBV27	TRBJ2-6	TRBD2	once	TGTGCCAGCAGGGGAGGGTCTGGGGCCAACGTCCTGACTTTC	CASRGGSGANVLTF
TRBV18	TRBJ2-1	-	-	TGTGCCAGCTCACTAAGGAGCGACAATGAGCAGTTCTTC	CASSLRSDNEQFF
TRBV9	TRBJ1-2	-	-	TGTGCCAGCAGCCTTGGACAGAGCTATGGCTACACCTTC	CASSLGQSYGYTF
TRBV5-6	TRBJ2-1	TRBD2	-	TGTGCCAGCAGCTTGATGAGACTAGCGGGAGGGTTGAATGAGCAGTTCTTC	CASSLMRLAGGLNEQFF
TRBV5-1	TRBJ1-3	-	-	TGCGCCAGCAGCTTGACAGGTCTGGGTTCAGGAAACACCATATATTTT	CASSLTGLGSGNTIYF
TRBV30	TRBJ1-2	TRBD1	-	TGTGCCTGGAGCCCGGGACAGGGAAACGTCTACACCTTC	CAWSPGQGNVYTF
TRBV20-1	TRBJ2-3	TRBD1	-	TGCAGTGCTAGTACCCGGGACAGGGGGCCAGATACGCAGTATTTT	CSASTRDRGPDTQYF
TRBV5-4	TRBJ1-1	-	-	TGTGCCAGCAGCCTCCCCCGAGGAAAAGGGGCGAACACTGAAGCTTTCTTT	CASSLPRGKGANTEAFF
TRBV6-1	TRBJ1-1	-	-	TGTGCCAGCAGTGAATTTCCCTCCCTCGGTGAAGCTTTCTTT	CASSEFPSLGEAFF
TRBV5-4	TRBJ1-2	TRBD1	-	TGTGCCAGCAGCTCGGGACAGGTTCGCTGGAGGAGTGGCTACACCTTC	CASSSGQVRWRSGYTF
TRBV7-2	TRBJ1-5	-	-	TGTGCCAGCAGCTTAGCTTCCAGACAGCTAAATCAGCCCCAGCATTTT	CASSLASRQLNQPQHF
TRBV7-9	TRBJ1-6	-	once	TGTGCCAGCAGCTTTTCCAGGCGAAGCAATTCACCCCTCCACTTT	CASSFSRRSNSPLHF
TRBV19	TRBJ2-2	TRBD1	-	TGTGCCAGTAACAAACTGGGACAGTATGGCGGGGAGCTGTTTTTT	CASNKLGQYGGELFF
TRBV7-9	TRBJ1-2	TRBD1	-	TGTGCCAGCAGCCTAACCGGGACAGGGGACTATGGCTACACCTTC	CASSLTGTGDYGYTF
TRBV27	TRBJ1-6	-	-	TGTGCCAGCAGTTTCGGGATGCAGACGAATTCACCCCTCCACTTT	CASSFGMQTNSPLHF
TRBV30	TRBJ1-1	TRBD1	once	TGTGCCTGGAGCCTCGGGGGCAGGGGGCCTCGAGGCGCTGAAGCTTTCTTT	CAWSLGGRGPRGAEAFF
TRBV6-5	TRBJ1-2	-	-	TGTGCCAGCAGAGACTCGATTAACTATGGCTACACCTTC	CASRDSINYGYTF
TRBV30	TRBJ2-5	TRBD2	few	TGTGCCTGGAGTCCGGGACTAGCGGGCTTACAAGAGACCCAGTACTTC	CAWSPGLAGLQETQYF
TRBV20-1	TRBJ2-7	TRBD1	few	TGCAGTGCTAGTCCGGGACAGGCGACCTACGAGCAGTACTTC	CSASPGQATYEQYF
TRBV15	TRBJ1-6	-	-	TGTGCCACCAGCAACCGGGACACCTATAATTCACCCCTCCACTTT	CATSNRDTYNSPLHF
TRBV10-2	TRBJ2-1	TRBD2	-	TGCGCCAGCATCCCCCCCACTAGCGGGAGTAATATCGCCTTCAATGTAGAGCAGTTCTTC	CASIPPTSGSNIAFNVEQFF
TRBV19	TRBJ1-1	-	-	TGTGCCAGTAACCAGAGGTTGCCGAACACTGAAGCTTTCTTT	CASNQRLPNTEAFF
TRBV11-2	TRBJ1-4	-	few	TGTGCCAGCAGCTTAATCCAGGGCAGGGTGATTCGTGAAAAACTGTTTTTT	CASSLIQGRVIREKLFF
TRBV30	TRBJ1-3	-	once	TGTGCCTGGACTTACGCGGTCTCTGGAAACACCATATATTTT	CAWTYAVSGNTIYF
TRBV6-5	TRBJ2-7	TRBD1	once	TGTGCCACAAGAAGCTCCGGGACAGGATTCTACGAGCAGTACTTC	CATRSSGTGFYEQYF
TRBV30	TRBJ1-1	TRBD1	-	TGTGCCTGGAGAAGGACAGGGGGCACTGAAGCTTTCTTT	CAWRRTGGTEAFF
TRBV5-1	TRBJ2-1	TRBD2	-	TGCGCCAGCAGCTTGGAGGGTAGCGGGAGTGATGAGCAGTTCTTC	CASSLEGSGSDEQFF
TRBV6-2/TRBV6-3	TRBJ2-2	-	-	TGTGCCAGCAGCCAGGACTTGTTGACCGGGGAGCTGTTTTTT	CASSQDLLTGELFF
TRBV5-1	TRBJ2-3	-	-	TGCGCCAGCAGCTTGGATGCGTCGAGCACAGATACGCAGTATTTT	CASSLDASSTDTQYF
TRBV2	TRBJ2-2	TRBD2	-	TGTGCCAGCAGCCCAGGACTAGCGGGAGTCGCCGGGGAGCTGTTTTTT	CASSPGLAGVAGELFF
TRBV27	TRBJ2-5	TRBD2	-	TGTGCCAGCGGATTAGCTACTAGCGCACAAGAGACCCAGTACTTC	CASGLATSAQETQYF
TRBV5-6	TRBJ2-7	-	-	TGTGCCAGCAGCTTGGGGCCCTCTCTTACCTACGAGCAGTACTTC	CASSLGPSLTYEQYF
TRBV30	TRBJ2-5	-	-	TGTGCCTGGAGTGTACCCCGGAGCCTACAAGAGACCCAGTACTTC	CAWSVPRSLQETQYF